Below, 24 T cell receptor beta chains from the same sample are listed, as sequenced in a study of T-cell memory formation after mild COVID-19. TCRdb redid the calling of the 5' RACE reads with MiXCR, one entry per CDR3 protein. There are around 340,000 distinct CDR3 sequences in the sample; about 13% occur only once, and 20% to 25% lies in the top ten. Sample: PBMCs or a T cell subset sorted from them (not recorded which). These receptors were taken from a man in his late teens or twenties who had mild COVID-19 (a few samples of this study predate the infection). Cell type and time point are not known.

The V gene is TRBV12-3 or TRBV12-4, the J gene TRBJ1-5; D uncertain. V lost 5 bases and J lost 7, with 9 bases in between. This CDR3 has 12 amino acids. The CDR3 loop reads CASSLPYQPQHF. DNA for the CDR3: TGTGCCAGCAGTCTCCCATACCAGCCCCAGCATTTT.

This clonotype was counted ten times or more. The rearrangement uses TRBV2 and TRBJ2-1; 9 positions agree with TRBD1. This CDR3 is built from 13 residues. CDR1 is SNHLY and CDR2 is FYNNEI in the germline V gene. V lost 5 bases to trimming and J lost 9 bases; unmatched junction nucleotides: 5. The CDR3 bases are TGTGCCAGCAGTTCACAGGGGGCTGGTGAGCAGTTCTTC. Translating it yields CASSSQGAGEQFF.

This clonotype was observed a handful of times. J is TRBJ2-3 and V is TRBV7-8; weak D call: TRBD2 (5 bases). The CDR3 is 15 residues long. Germline V gene lookup returns CDR1 SGHVS and CDR2 FQNEAQ. Trimming left V 0 bases short and J 1 base short, with 8 bases between. The CDR3 DNA sequence: TGTGCCAGCAGCTTAGCCCTGCGGGGCACAGATACGCAGTATTTT. It encodes CASSLALRGTDTQYF.

This clonotype was seen only a few times. The V and J genes are TRBV7-2 and TRBJ1-5; D is unresolved. The germline V and J ends were trimmed by 5 bases and 2 bases, with 19 bases remaining between them. The CDR3 runs 17 residues. From germline, CDR1 is SGHTA and CDR2 FQGNSA. The CDR3 spells CASSPDSGMFGNQPQHF. The CDR3 DNA follows: TGTGCCAGCAGCCCCGATTCTGGGATGTTTGGCAATCAGCCCCAGCATTTT.

This chain links TRBV7-8 with TRBJ2-4, with a weak D call TRBD2 (6 bases). V gave up 1 base and J gave up 0 bases, with 10 bases separating them. The CDR3 covers 16 residues. CDR1 is SGHVS and CDR2 is FQNEAQ in the germline V gene. In DNA form, the CDR3 reads TGTGCCAGCAGCTTAGGTCGGGGACTAGCCAAAAACATTCAGTACTTC. Its protein product is CASSLGRGLAKNIQYF.

V gene TRBV18 combines with J gene TRBJ1-1, with D maybe TRBD1 (5 bases). The V and J ends lost 3 bases and 1 base respectively, with 12 bases between them. There are 15 residues in the CDR3. Looked up from germline, CDR1 is KGHSH and CDR2 is LQKENI. In DNA form, the CDR3 reads TGTGCCAGCTCACCCGGGACCGCTCGGAACACTGAAGCTTTCTTT. Protein product: CASSPGTARNTEAFF.

This clonotype came up a few times. This chain links TRBV12-3 or TRBV12-4 with TRBJ2-7; D may be TRBD1 or TRBD2 (5 bases each). This CDR3 region has 14 residues. The V end lost 5 bases, the J end lost 2 bases, and 13 bases lay between the germline ends. For the CDR3, the DNA is TGTGCCAGCAGTGCCGGGACCCTTACCTACGAGCAGTACTTC. Translation gives CASSAGTLTYEQYF.

This clonotype was seen more than once but under ten times. The rearrangement joins TRBV15 to TRBJ1-5, with no clear D. The V gene lost 5 bases and the J gene lost 6 bases, with 11 bases spanning the gap. This CDR3 has 13 amino acids. The germline V gene has CDR1 LNHNV and CDR2 YYDKDF (reference sequence). This CDR3 reads CATSVLRGQPQHF. The CDR3 DNA follows: TGTGCCACCAGCGTTCTTCGGGGTCAGCCCCAGCATTTT.

This clonotype showed up just a few times. CDR3 sequence (DNA): TGTGCCAGCAGCTACCGGGACAGGGTAGAGTATGAGCAGTTCTTC. Translation: CASSYRDRVEYEQFF. The chain carries TRBV12-3 or TRBV12-4 and TRBJ2-1; 9 bases fit TRBD1. The CDR3 extends over 15 amino acids. V trimming: 6 bases; J trimming: 8 bases; junction bases outside the gene matches: 11.

The V and J genes are TRBV5-6 and TRBJ2-6; D possibly uses TRBD1 or TRBD2 (5 bases each). The CDR3 runs to 15 residues. V lost 0 bases and J lost 4, with 8 bases in between. Germline loops: CDR1 SGHDT, CDR2 YYEEEE. CDR3 DNA: TGTGCCAGCAGCTTGGGGGGGTTCGGGGCCAACGTCCTGACTTTC. Residues: CASSLGGFGANVLTF.

This clonotype was detected only a few times. The J gene is TRBJ1-1, the V gene TRBV12-3 or TRBV12-4, with a tentative D call TRBD1 (5 bases). Trimming stripped 4 bases from V and 2 bases from J, with 11 bases between. The CDR3 covers 14 residues. For the CDR3, the DNA is TGTGCCAGCAGTTCTCGGGGGATAAACACTGAAGCTTTCTTT. Protein: CASSSRGINTEAFF.

The chain has TRBV7-2 and TRBJ1-1, with D hard to call. Germline CDR1 is SGHTA and CDR2 is FQGNSA. Trimming cost V 5 bases and J 1 base, with 5 bases left between them. The CDR3 is 12 amino acids. CDR3: CASSIWNTEAFF. CDR3 sequence (DNA): TGTGCCAGCAGCATCTGGAACACTGAAGCTTTCTTT.

This clonotype has ten or more counts. A junction end diverges from the germline sequence, so it may reflect a read error. This chain connects TRBV2 to TRBJ2-3; D is perhaps TRBD1 (6 bases). Germline CDR1 and CDR2: SNHLY and FYNNEI. The length of the CDR3 is 13 residues. CDR3 in DNA: TGTGCCAGCAGGGAAGGACAGACAGATACGCAGTATTTT. It specifies CASREGQTDTQYF. The full variable domain, completed using reference TRBV2 and TRBJ2-3, is EPEVTQTPSHQVTQMGQEVILRCVPISNHLYFYWYRQILGQKVEFLVSFYNNEISEKSEIFDDQFSVERPDGSNFTLKIRSTKLEDSAMYFCASREGQTDTQYFGPGTRLTVL.

The chain links TRBV7-2 to TRBJ2-1; a weak D match, TRBD2 (6 bases). CDR1 is SGHTA and CDR2 is FQGNSA in the germline V gene. The CDR3 sequence is 15 residues long. Trimming took 5 bases from V and 10 from J, leaving 21 bases between them. CDR3 nucleotide sequence: TGTGCCAGCAGCCTTAGCCGGGGGTTTACTCCCGAGCAGTTCTTC. Translation: CASSLSRGFTPEQFF.

This clonotype occurred a few times. This chain uses TRBV7-3 with TRBJ2-1; D is perhaps TRBD1 or TRBD2 (6 bases each). Trimming removed 6 bases from V and 10 bases from J, with 16 bases in between. CDR1 SGHTA and CDR2 FQGTGA come from the germline V gene. This CDR3 region has 13 residues. The CDR3 bases are TGTGCCAGCAGTTACGAGGTGGGGGGCGAGCAGTTCTTC. Its protein product is CASSYEVGGEQFF.

This clonotype occurred a few times. The chain couples TRBV3-1 to TRBJ2-1, with D possibly being TRBD2 (7 bases). V was shortened by 0 bases and J by 3 bases, with 12 bases between the two germline ends. Germline V gene data show CDR1 as LGHDT and CDR2 as YNNKEL (reference sequence). This CDR3 comprises 16 residues. CDR3 sequence reads: CASSQERGGLYNEQFF. The CDR3 DNA reads as TGTGCCAGCAGCCAAGAAAGGGGGGGCCTCTACAATGAGCAGTTCTTC.

This clonotype was counted a few times. The chain uses TRBV20-1 and TRBJ2-3; 9 nucleotides match TRBD2. V dropped 3 bases and J dropped 2; count of bases not matched to a gene: 6. This CDR3 is 15 amino acids long. CDR1 and CDR2 (germline): DFQATT, SNEGSKA (reference sequence). CDR3 DNA sequence: TGCAGTGCTAGTACCAGCGGGGGGAACACAGATACGCAGTATTTT. Translating it yields CSASTSGGNTDTQYF.

There are a few counts of this clonotype. DNA for the CDR3: TGTGCCATCAGAACTAGCGGGGCGGCCACAGATACGCAGTATTTT. Translation: CAIRTSGAATDTQYF. The J gene is TRBJ2-3, the V gene TRBV10-3; TRBD2 matches at 10 bases. The trim removed 6 bases at V and 2 bases at J, leaving 5 bases unmatched. Germline CDR1 ENHRY, CDR2 SYGVKD. This CDR3 has 15 residues.

The chain recombines TRBV7-9 with TRBJ1-6, with D perhaps matching TRBD1 (5 bases). The CDR3 contains 15 residues. Germline values: CDR1 SEHNR, CDR2 FQNEAQ (reference sequence). Trimming shortened V by 2 bases and J by 5 bases, and 10 bases separated the two germline ends. CDR3 sequence (DNA): TGTGCCAGCAGCTTATCCGGGGGTAATAATTCACCCCTCCACTTT. Protein: CASSLSGGNNSPLHF.

This clonotype was picked up a small number of times. The V and J genes are TRBV7-2 and TRBJ2-2, with D hard to call. Germline CDR1 SGHTA, CDR2 FQGNSA. Between the trimmed V and J ends, which lost 5 bases and 1 base, there was a span of 11 bases. There are 15 residues in the CDR3. CDR3 protein: CASSALGWNTGELFF. DNA for the CDR3: TGTGCCAGCAGCGCCCTCGGGTGGAACACCGGGGAGCTGTTTTTT.

The chain uses TRBV7-6 and TRBJ2-5; 9 bases match TRBD1. The length of the CDR3 is 15 residues. Germline CDR1 reads SGHVS; CDR2 reads FNYEAQ. The junction had 9 bases not matched to a gene; V was cut back by 5 bases and J by 5 bases. CDR3 amino acids: CASSATGGGGETQYF. The CDR3 DNA sequence: TGTGCCAGCAGCGCAACAGGGGGCGGAGGGGAGACCCAGTACTTC.

This clonotype was observed many times. CDR3 coding DNA: TGTGCCACCGAAGACAGACAAGAGACCCAGTACTTC. Protein: CATEDRQETQYF. This chain uses TRBV24-1 with TRBJ2-5; D might be TRBD1 (5 bases). The CDR3 loop spans 12 amino acids. Germline V gene lookup returns CDR1 KGHDR and CDR2 SFDVKD. Trimming removed 9 bases at V and 2 bases at J, with 9 bases between.

The table lists this clonotype with a few counts. The chain couples TRBV28 to TRBJ1-6; the D gene is possibly TRBD1 (5 bases). In germline, CDR1 is MDHEN, CDR2 SYDVKM. This CDR3 contains 16 residues. V shed 1 base and J shed 8 bases, with 15 bases lying between them. The CDR3 nucleotides read TGTGCCAGCAGTTTATCAGGGATGCGGGTGGATTCACCCCTCCACTTT. Translated, it gives CASSLSGMRVDSPLHF.

J is TRBJ1-6 and V is TRBV7-9; D gene uncertain. The CDR3 spans 15 residues. The germline V gene has CDR1 SEHNR and CDR2 FQNEAQ (reference sequence). The V and J ends lost 3 bases and 0 bases respectively, with 6 bases between them. CDR3 sequence (DNA): TGTGCCAGCAGCTTCGCAGGCTCCTATAATTCACCCCTCCACTTT. Translation gives CASSFAGSYNSPLHF.